These T cell receptor beta chains were read from a single sample in a study of response to subunit inactivated influenza vaccine. Each CDR3 protein gets one entry after TCRdb re-called the RT-PCR reads with MiXCR. The table has about 480,000 distinct CDR3 sequences, roughly 9.7% seen once. The input for sequencing was PBMCs from blood, taken 35 to 45 days after vaccination. The source is a man over 45 who received an inactivated influenza vaccine. The CDR3 runs from the conserved cysteine through the conserved F or W. Fields, in order: V gene, J gene, clone size, D gene, CDR3 DNA, CDR3 protein. The D gene is left open where the match is weak. Size tells how often a clone was seen (once, few, many) or the class of an expanded clone, and some rows leave it out.

TRBV10-3	TRBJ2-7	.	.	TGTGCCATCAGTGAGCCGGGGCCCTACGAGCAGTACTTC	CAISEPGPYEQYF
TRBV20-1	TRBJ2-3	many	TRBD2	TGCAGTGCTAGTAATCTTGGGGGGGAAGCGGGAGATACGCAGTATTTT	CSASNLGGEAGDTQYF
TRBV29-1	TRBJ2-3	few	.	TGCAGCGTTGATCTACACAGCCTTAAAACAGATACGCAGTATTTT	CSVDLHSLKTDTQYF
TRBV20-1	TRBJ1-2	few	TRBD1	TGCAGTGCTGGGACAGGGATCTATGGCTACACCTTC	CSAGTGIYGYTF
TRBV12-3/TRBV12-4	TRBJ2-2	few	TRBD1	TGTGCCAGCAGGGACAGGGGGTCCACCGGGGAGCTGTTTTTT	CASRDRGSTGELFF
TRBV19	TRBJ2-7	.	.	TGTGCCAGTAGTGGCGGCCGAACCTACTCCTACGAGCAGTACTTC	CASSGGRTYSYEQYF
TRBV18	TRBJ1-1	.	.	TGTGCCAGCTCACCGGACGTCCCTATTAGTAGCACTGAAGCTTTCTTT	CASSPDVPISSTEAFF
TRBV5-1	TRBJ2-3	few	TRBD2	TGCGCCAGCAGCTTCGGGACTAGCGGGAGATCGGGAGATACGCAGTATTTT	CASSFGTSGRSGDTQYF
TRBV25-1	TRBJ2-2	few	.	TGTGCCAGCAGTGGGCTAACAGGGAACACCGGGGAGCTGTTTTTT	CASSGLTGNTGELFF
TRBV6-5	TRBJ2-3	.	.	TGTGCCAGCAGTTACTTAGCTAGCACAGATACGCAGTATTTT	CASSYLASTDTQYF
TRBV20-1	TRBJ2-2	.	.	TGCAGTGCTCTTAGCCAAGGGACGAACACCGGGGAGCTGTTTTTT	CSALSQGTNTGELFF
TRBV29-1	TRBJ1-5	.	.	TGCAGCGTTGCACAGGGAGTCGATCAGCCCCAGCATTTT	CSVAQGVDQPQHF
TRBV4-1	TRBJ2-7	.	.	TGCGCCAGCAGCCAACACAGGAGAAACGAGGCCTACGAGCAGTACTTC	CASSQHRRNEAYEQYF
TRBV29-1	TRBJ2-1	many	TRBD1	TGCAGCGTTGTAAGGGACAGAACCTACAATGAGCAGTTCTTC	CSVVRDRTYNEQFF
TRBV4-1	TRBJ1-5	few	.	TGCGCCAGCAGCCAAGAGTCAGGTGGGAACTGGGCTCAGCCCCAGCATTTT	CASSQESGGNWAQPQHF
TRBV14	TRBJ2-3	.	.	TGTGCCAGCAGCCAAGGAGCGGGTTATACGCAGTATTTT	CASSQGAGYTQYF
TRBV6-2/TRBV6-3	TRBJ2-1	.	.	TGTGCCAGCAGTACTAGGGGGGAGGGCTACAATGAGCAGTTCTTC	CASSTRGEGYNEQFF
TRBV7-2	TRBJ2-3	many	TRBD1	TGTGCCAGCAGCTTACGAGGTCGGACAGGAAGGGCAGATACGCAGTATTTT	CASSLRGRTGRADTQYF
TRBV28	TRBJ1-2	few	.	TGTGCCAGCAGTCCCCATGGGCCGGGGGCTGCTTATGGCTACACCTTC	CASSPHGPGAAYGYTF
TRBV14	TRBJ2-3	.	.	TGTGCCAGCAGACGGGCTGGGACGACAGATACGCAGTATTTT	CASRRAGTTDTQYF
TRBV6-5	TRBJ2-1	.	TRBD2	TGTGCCAGCAGTTGGGTGGGAGGGCCCTACAATGAGCAGTTCTTC	CASSWVGGPYNEQFF
TRBV20-1	TRBJ2-3	few	TRBD2	TGCAGTGCTAGAGACCCAGGACTAGCCGTTACGCAGTATTTT	CSARDPGLAVTQYF
TRBV3-1	TRBJ2-2	.	TRBD1	TGTGCCAGCAGCCAAGATCAAGGGGGCCCCGGGGAGCTGTTTTTT	CASSQDQGGPGELFF
TRBV18	TRBJ2-3	.	.	TGTGCCAGCTCACCTGGAGTGGCAGATACGCAGTATTTT	CASSPGVADTQYF
TRBV6-2/TRBV6-3	TRBJ2-3	many	.	TGTGCCAGCAGTTATTACGGGGGCCGCACAGATACGCAGTATTTT	CASSYYGGRTDTQYF
TRBV12-3/TRBV12-4	TRBJ2-1	many	TRBD2	TGTGCAGTGACTGCCGGGACTAGCGGGAGAGGCTCCTACAATGAGCAGTTCTTC	CAVTAGTSGRGSYNEQFF
TRBV25-1	TRBJ2-1	few	.	TGTGCCAGCAGTGAACCAGGTAGGGTCAATGAGCAGTTCTTC	CASSEPGRVNEQFF
TRBV7-2	TRBJ2-5	.	.	TGTGCCAGCAGCTTAGTTTGGGGGGCGAGTGAGACCCAGTACTTC	CASSLVWGASETQYF
TRBV10-3	TRBJ2-2	.	.	TGTGCCATCAGCGACGACCGGGCCGAGAACACCGGGGAGCTGTTTTTT	CAISDDRAENTGELFF
TRBV7-6	TRBJ1-4	many	.	TGTGCCAGCAGCTTAGGTCAGGACCGAAAACTGTTTTTT	CASSLGQDRKLFF
TRBV5-1	TRBJ1-1	.	.	TGCGCCAGCAGCGAACAGGGCGTGAACACTGAAGCTTTCTTT	CASSEQGVNTEAFF
TRBV20-1	TRBJ2-1	many	TRBD2	TGCAGTGCTAACTCGGGGGGGGCCACTGAGTTCTTC	CSANSGGATEFF
TRBV7-2	TRBJ2-5	.	.	TGTGCCAGCAGCACTCGACAGGCAGGGACACAAGAGACCCAGTACTTC	CASSTRQAGTQETQYF
TRBV12-3/TRBV12-4	TRBJ2-6	many	.	TGTGCCAGCAGTTTGCGGGCTGGGGCCAACGTCCTGACTTTC	CASSLRAGANVLTF
TRBV6-5	TRBJ1-2	few	TRBD1	TGTGCCAGCAGATACCAGGGGGTTCGCTATGGCTACACCTTC	CASRYQGVRYGYTF
TRBV20-1	TRBJ1-5	few	.	TGCAGTGCTAGGGGCAGGGTTTTCAATCAGCCCCAGCATTTT	CSARGRVFNQPQHF
TRBV10-3	TRBJ2-2	.	.	TGTGCCATCAGTGAGTCCTGGGGACGGTCCGGGGAGCTGTTTTTT	CAISESWGRSGELFF
TRBV7-2	TRBJ2-1	many	TRBD2	TGTGCCAGCAGCGCCCGTAGGACTAGATACAATGAGCAGTTCTTC	CASSARRTRYNEQFF
TRBV11-2	TRBJ2-7	few	.	TGTGCCAGCAGCTTATTGTTTCCCGACTACGAGCAGTACTTC	CASSLLFPDYEQYF
TRBV12-3/TRBV12-4	TRBJ1-5	few	.	TGTGCCAGCAGCCAAGTCATTGGGGCAAATCAGCCCCAGCATTTT	CASSQVIGANQPQHF
TRBV29-1	TRBJ2-1	few	TRBD2	TGCAGCGTCCCCGCCGGGACTAGCACGATATACAATGAGCAGTTCTTC	CSVPAGTSTIYNEQFF
TRBV5-1	TRBJ2-7	.	.	TGCGCCAGCAGCTTGAGTAGGCCCCCGTCCTATTCCTACGAGCAGTACTTC	CASSLSRPPSYSYEQYF
TRBV7-2	TRBJ2-7	.	.	TGTGCCAGCAGCTTAAGTGAGGTCTACGAGCAGTACTTC	CASSLSEVYEQYF
TRBV4-3	TRBJ2-1	few	TRBD2	TGCGCCAGCAGCCAAGGGGTTAGCGGGAGTGCGTACAATGAGCAGTTCTTC	CASSQGVSGSAYNEQFF
TRBV2	TRBJ2-2	.	.	TGTGCCAGCAGTGGAGTGGCTTGGACCGGGGAGCTGTTTTTT	CASSGVAWTGELFF